This TCR beta chain was recovered during a study of shared clonotypes between healthy human individuals. This CDR3 spans 16 amino acids. The ends were cut back, 3 bases at V and 0 bases at J, with 12 bases in the middle. Germline loops: CDR1 LNHDA, CDR2 SQIVND (reference sequence). This table comes from immunoSEQ multiplex PCR, and its TCRdb copy is limited to in-frame clones, with some not included. Of roughly 640,000 clones in the sample, approximately 79% were seen once. The receptor's source is a woman in her 30s in good health. The specimen was memory CD4+ T cells sorted from blood. The subset here: CD45RA-negative fraction. The chain carries TRBV19 and TRBJ1-5; D not resolved. The CDR3 DNA reads as TGTGCCAGTAGTATTTCCAATCCTTATAGCAATCAGCCCCAGCATTTT. It specifies CASSISNPYSNQPQHF.